These 9 T cell receptor beta chains were sequenced from one sample in a study of T cells after yellow fever vaccination. A single record per CDR3 protein comes from TCRdb applying MiXCR to the 5' RACE reads. The table has about 52,000 distinct CDR3 sequences, around 7% seen once. This material consisted of CD8+ T cells not binding an NS4B(214-222) dextramer, sorted from PBMCs, taken 35 to 50 days after the first yellow fever vaccination. The receptor set was obtained from a man younger than 35 who received the YFV17D yellow fever vaccine.

This clonotype was counted a few times. The chain links TRBV7-2 to TRBJ1-5; no reliable D call. The CDR3 runs 15 residues. From germline, CDR1 is SGHTA and CDR2 FQGNSA. The V end was cut by 5 bases, the J end by 6 bases, with 17 bases between. The CDR3, as DNA: TGTGCCAGCAGCATTAACCATGGTCGGGGTCAGCCCCAGCATTTT. Translation: CASSINHGRGQPQHF.

In its sample, this clonotype was seen many times. The chain is built from TRBV11-2 and TRBJ2-3, with D perhaps TRBD2 (6 bases). The ends were cut back, 5 bases at V and 2 bases at J, with 17 bases in the middle. Germline V gives CDR1 SGHAT, CDR2 FQNNGV. The CDR3 is 16 residues long. Here the CDR3 reads CASSQGRRLFTDTQYF. The CDR3 DNA is TGTGCCAGCAGCCAAGGGAGGAGACTTTTCACAGATACGCAGTATTTT.

This clonotype was detected ten times or more. The chain has TRBV4-3 and TRBJ2-3; D remains unclear. The CDR3 has 15 amino acids. In germline, CDR1 is LGHNA, CDR2 YSLEER. V lost 4 bases and J lost 2, with 13 bases in between. The chain's CDR3 is CASSLGRKITDTQYF. CDR3 DNA: TGCGCCAGCAGCCTTGGACGGAAAATCACAGATACGCAGTATTTT.

The chain couples TRBV6-5 to TRBJ2-4; no definite D call. This CDR3 is built from 18 residues. With 1 base removed from V and 4 bases from J, the gap between germline ends came to 20 bases. Per germline, CDR1 MNHEY and CDR2 SVGAGI. In nucleotides, the CDR3 is TGTGCCAGCAGTTACTACATGGGCAGTATCTTAAAAAAAAACATTCAGTACTTC. Translated: CASSYYMGSILKKNIQYF.

This clonotype was observed a few times. The chain uses TRBV12-3 or TRBV12-4 and TRBJ2-1; D is unclear. V was pared by 5 bases and J by 8 bases, with 7 bases between. The CDR3 sequence is 11 residues long. DNA for the CDR3: TGTGCCAGCAGTCGACGCGATGAGCAGTTCTTC. Protein product: CASSRRDEQFF.

This clonotype showed up many times. The chain uses TRBV7-8 and TRBJ2-5; 8 bases fit TRBD2. With V trimmed by 1 base and J by 5 bases, 6 bases remained unmatched. Germline V gene sequence: CDR1 SGHVS, CDR2 FQNEAQ. The CDR3 is 15 amino acids. CDR3 in amino acids: CASSLERGRRETQYF. CDR3 nucleotides: TGTGCCAGCAGCTTAGAGCGGGGGAGGCGGGAGACCCAGTACTTC.

In this sample, this clonotype turned up many times. V is TRBV7-9 and J is TRBJ2-5; D remains ambiguous. V dropped 5 bases and J dropped 4 bases, with 11 bases sitting between them. Germline V gene data show CDR1 as SEHNR and CDR2 as FQNEAQ (reference sequence). The CDR3 contains 13 residues. The CDR3 coding sequence is TGTGCCAGCAGCCCTATCCCCAGAGAGACCCAGTACTTC. Its protein product is CASSPIPRETQYF. Using reference TRBV7-9 and TRBJ2-5 for the parts outside the CDR3, the full variable domain is DTGVSQNPRHKITKRGQNVTFRCDPISEHNRLYWYRQTLGQGPEFLTYFQNEAQLEKSRLLSDRFSAERPKGSFSTLEIQRTEQGDSAMYLCASSPIPRETQYFGPGTRLLVL.

This rearrangement joins TRBV7-3 to TRBJ1-5; tentatively, D is TRBD1 (5 bases). Germline V gives CDR1 SGHTA, CDR2 FQGTGA. The CDR3 is made up of 15 amino acids. The V and J ends lost 0 bases and 4 bases respectively, with 10 bases between them. The CDR3 region is CASSLTAGFNQPQHF. CDR3 sequence (DNA): TGTGCCAGCAGCTTAACGGCAGGGTTTAATCAGCCCCAGCATTTT.

This clonotype has ten or more counts. The rearrangement joins TRBV5-1 to TRBJ1-1; possibly TRBD1 for D (6 bases). CDR1 SGHRS and CDR2 YFSETQ come from the germline V gene. This CDR3 is 15 amino acids long. The V end was cut by 3 bases, the J end by 3 bases, with 15 bases between. The CDR3 sequence: CASSSHRGADTEAFF. CDR3 nucleotide sequence: TGCGCCAGCAGCTCGCATCGGGGGGCGGACACTGAAGCTTTCTTT. Full variable domain (missing parts from reference TRBV5-1 and TRBJ1-1): KAGVTQTPRYLIKTRGQQVTLSCSPISGHRSVSWYQQTPGQGLQFLFEYFSETQRNKGNFPGRFSGRQFSNSRSEMNVSTLELGDSALYLCASSSHRGADTEAFFGQGTRLTVV.